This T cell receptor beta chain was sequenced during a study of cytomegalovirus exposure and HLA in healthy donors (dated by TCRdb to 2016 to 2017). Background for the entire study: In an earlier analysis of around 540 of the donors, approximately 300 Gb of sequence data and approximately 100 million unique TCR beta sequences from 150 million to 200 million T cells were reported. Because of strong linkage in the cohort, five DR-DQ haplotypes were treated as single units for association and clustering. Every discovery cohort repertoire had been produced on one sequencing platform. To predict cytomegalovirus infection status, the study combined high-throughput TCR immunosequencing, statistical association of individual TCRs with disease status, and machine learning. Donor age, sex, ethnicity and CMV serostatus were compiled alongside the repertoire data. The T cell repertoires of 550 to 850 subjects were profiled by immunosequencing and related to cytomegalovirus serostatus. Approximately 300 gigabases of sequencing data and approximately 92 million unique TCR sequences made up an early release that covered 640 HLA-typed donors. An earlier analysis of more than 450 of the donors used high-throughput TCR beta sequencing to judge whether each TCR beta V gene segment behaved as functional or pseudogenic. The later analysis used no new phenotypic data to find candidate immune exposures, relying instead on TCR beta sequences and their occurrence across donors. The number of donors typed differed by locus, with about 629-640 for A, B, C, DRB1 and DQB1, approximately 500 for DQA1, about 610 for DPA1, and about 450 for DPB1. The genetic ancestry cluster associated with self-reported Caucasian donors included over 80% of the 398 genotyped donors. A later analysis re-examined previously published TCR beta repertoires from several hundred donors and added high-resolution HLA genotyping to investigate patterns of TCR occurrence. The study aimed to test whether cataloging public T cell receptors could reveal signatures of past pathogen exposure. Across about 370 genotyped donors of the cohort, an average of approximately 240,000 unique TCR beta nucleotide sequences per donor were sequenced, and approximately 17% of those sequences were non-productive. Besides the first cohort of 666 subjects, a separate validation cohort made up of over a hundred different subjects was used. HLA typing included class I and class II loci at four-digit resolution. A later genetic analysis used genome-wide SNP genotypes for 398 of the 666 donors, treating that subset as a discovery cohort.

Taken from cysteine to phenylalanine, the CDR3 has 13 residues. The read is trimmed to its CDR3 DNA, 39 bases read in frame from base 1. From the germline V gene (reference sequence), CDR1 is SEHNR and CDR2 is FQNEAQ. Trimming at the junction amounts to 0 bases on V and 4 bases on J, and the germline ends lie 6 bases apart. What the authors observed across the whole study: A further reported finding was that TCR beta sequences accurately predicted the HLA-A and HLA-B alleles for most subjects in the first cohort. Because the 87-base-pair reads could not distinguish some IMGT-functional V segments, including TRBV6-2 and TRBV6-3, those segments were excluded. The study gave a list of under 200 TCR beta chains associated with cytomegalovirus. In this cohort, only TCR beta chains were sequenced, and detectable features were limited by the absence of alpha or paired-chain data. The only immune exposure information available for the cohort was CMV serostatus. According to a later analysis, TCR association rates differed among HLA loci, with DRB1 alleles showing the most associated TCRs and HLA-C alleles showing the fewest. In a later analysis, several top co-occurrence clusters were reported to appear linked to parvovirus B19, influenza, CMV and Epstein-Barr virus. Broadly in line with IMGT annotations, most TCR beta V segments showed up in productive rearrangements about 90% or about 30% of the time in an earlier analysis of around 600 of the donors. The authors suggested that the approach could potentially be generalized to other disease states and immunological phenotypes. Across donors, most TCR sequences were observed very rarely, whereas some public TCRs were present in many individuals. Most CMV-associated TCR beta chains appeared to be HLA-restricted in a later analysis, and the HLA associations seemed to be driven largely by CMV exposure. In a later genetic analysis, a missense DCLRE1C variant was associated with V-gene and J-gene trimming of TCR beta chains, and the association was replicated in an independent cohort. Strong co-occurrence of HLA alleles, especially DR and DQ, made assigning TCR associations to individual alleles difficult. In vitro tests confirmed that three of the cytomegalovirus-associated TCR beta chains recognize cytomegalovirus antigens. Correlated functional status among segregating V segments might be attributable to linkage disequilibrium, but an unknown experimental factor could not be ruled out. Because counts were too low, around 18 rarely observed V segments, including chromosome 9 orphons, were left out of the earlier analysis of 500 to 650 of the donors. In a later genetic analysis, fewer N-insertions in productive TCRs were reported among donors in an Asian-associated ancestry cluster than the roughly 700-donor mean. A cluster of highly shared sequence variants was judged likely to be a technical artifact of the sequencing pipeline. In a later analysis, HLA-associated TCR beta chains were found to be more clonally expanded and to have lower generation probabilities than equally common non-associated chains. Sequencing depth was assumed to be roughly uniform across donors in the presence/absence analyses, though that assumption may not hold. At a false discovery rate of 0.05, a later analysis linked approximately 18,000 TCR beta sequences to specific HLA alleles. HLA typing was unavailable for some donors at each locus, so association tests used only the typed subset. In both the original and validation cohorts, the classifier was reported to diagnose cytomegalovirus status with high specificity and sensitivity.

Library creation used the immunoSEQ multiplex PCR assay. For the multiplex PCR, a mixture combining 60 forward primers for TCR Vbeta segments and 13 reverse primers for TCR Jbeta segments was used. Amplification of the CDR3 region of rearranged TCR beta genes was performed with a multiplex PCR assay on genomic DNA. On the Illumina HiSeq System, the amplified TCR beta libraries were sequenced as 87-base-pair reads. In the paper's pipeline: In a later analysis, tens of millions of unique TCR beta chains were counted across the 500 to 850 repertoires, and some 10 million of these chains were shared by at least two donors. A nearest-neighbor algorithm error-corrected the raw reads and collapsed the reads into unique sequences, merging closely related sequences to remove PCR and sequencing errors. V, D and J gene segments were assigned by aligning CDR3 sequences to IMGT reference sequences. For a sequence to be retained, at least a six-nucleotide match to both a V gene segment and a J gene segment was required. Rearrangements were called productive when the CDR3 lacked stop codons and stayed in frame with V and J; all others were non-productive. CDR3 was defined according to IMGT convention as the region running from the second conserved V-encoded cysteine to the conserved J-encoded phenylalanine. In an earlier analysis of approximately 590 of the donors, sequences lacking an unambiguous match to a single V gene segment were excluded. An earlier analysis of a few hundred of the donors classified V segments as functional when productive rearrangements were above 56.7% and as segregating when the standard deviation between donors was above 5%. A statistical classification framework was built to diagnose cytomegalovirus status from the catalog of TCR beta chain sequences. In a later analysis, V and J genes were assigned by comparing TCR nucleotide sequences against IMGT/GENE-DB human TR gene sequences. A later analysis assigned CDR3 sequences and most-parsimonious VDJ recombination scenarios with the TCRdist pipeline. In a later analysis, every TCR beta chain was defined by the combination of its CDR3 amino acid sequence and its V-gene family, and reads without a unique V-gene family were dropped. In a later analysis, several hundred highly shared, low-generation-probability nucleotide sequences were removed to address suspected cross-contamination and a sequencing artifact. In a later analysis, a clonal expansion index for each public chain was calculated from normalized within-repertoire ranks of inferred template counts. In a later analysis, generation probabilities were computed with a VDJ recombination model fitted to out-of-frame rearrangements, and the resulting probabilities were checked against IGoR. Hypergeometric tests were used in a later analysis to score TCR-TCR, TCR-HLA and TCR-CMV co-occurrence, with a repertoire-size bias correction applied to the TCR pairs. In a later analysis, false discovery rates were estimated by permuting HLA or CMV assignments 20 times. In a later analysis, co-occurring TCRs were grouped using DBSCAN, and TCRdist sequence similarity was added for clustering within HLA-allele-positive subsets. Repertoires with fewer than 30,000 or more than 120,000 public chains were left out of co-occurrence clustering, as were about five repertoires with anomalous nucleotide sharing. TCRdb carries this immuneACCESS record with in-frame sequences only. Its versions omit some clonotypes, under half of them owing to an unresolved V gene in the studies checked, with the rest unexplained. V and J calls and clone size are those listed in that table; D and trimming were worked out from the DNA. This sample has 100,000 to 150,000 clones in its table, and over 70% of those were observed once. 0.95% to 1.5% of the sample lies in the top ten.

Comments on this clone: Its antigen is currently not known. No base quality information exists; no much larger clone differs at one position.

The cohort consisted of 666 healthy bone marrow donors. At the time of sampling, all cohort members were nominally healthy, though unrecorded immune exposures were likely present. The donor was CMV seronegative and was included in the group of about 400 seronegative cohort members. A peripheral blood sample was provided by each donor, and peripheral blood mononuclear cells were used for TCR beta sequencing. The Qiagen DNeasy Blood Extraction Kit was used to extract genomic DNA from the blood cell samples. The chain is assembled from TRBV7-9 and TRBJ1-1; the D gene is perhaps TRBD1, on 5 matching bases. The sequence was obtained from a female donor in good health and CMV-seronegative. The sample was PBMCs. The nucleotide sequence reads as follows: TGTGCCAGCAGCTTAGCGGGGCCCACTGAAGCTTTCTTT. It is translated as CASSLAGPTEAFF.